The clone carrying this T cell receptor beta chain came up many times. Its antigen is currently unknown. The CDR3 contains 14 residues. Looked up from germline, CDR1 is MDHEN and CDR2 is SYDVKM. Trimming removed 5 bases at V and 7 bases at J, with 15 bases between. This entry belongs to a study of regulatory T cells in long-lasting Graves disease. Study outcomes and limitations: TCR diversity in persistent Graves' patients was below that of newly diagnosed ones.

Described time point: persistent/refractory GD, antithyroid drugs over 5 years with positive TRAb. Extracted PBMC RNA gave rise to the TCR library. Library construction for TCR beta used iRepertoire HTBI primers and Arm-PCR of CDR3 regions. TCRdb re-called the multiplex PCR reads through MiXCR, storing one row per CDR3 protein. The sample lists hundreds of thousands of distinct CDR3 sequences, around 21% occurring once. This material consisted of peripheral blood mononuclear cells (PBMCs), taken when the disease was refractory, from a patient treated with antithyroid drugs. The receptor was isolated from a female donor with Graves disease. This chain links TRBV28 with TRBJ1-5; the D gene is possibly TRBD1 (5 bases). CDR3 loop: CASSLRGFQQPQHF. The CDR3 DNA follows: TGTGCCAGCAGTCTGAGGGGTTTCCAGCAGCCCCAGCATTTT.